This T cell receptor (beta chain) derives from a study of cytomegalovirus exposure and HLA in healthy donors. PCR employed 60 Vbeta and 13 Jbeta primers. TCRdb keeps only in-frame clones here, not all; method: immunoSEQ multiplex PCR. This table holds fewer than 150,000 clones, roughly 80% found once. The material sequenced was PBMCs. This clonotype originated in a male donor in good health and CMV-seronegative.

The CDR3 DNA reads as TGTGCCAGCAGCTATCGTGCTGACTATGGCTACACCTTC. Translation: CASSYRADYGYTF. The chain carries TRBV25-1 and TRBJ1-2; D gene uncertain. Germline V lookup: CDR1 MGHDK, CDR2 SYGVNS. Trimming took 6 bases from V and 3 from J, leaving 11 bases between them. The CDR3 runs to 13 residues.